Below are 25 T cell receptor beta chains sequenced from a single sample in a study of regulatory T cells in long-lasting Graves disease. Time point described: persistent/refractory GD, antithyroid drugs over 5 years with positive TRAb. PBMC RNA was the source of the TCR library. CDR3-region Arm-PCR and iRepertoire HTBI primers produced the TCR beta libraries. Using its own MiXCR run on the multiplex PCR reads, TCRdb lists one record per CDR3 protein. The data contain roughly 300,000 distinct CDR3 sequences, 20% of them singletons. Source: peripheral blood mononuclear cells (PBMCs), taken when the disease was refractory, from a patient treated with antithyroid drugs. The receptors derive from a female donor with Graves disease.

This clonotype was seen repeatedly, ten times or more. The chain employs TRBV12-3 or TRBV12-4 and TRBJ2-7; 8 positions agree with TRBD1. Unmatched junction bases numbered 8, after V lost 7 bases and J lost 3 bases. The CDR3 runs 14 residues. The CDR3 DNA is TGTGCCAGCACACCCGGGACAGGCCTCTACGAGCAGTACTTC. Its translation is CASTPGTGLYEQYF.

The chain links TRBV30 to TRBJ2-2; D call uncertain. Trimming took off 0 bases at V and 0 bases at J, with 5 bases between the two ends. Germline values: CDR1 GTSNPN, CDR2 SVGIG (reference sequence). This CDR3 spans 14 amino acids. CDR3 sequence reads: CAWSVSANTGELFF. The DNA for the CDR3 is TGTGCCTGGAGTGTATCTGCGAACACCGGGGAGCTGTTTTTT. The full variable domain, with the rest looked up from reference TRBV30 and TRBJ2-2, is SQTIHQWPATLVQPVGSPLSLECTVEGTSNPNLYWYRQAAGRGLQLLFYSVGIGQISSEVPQNLSASRPQDRQFILSSKKLLLSDSGFYLCAWSVSANTGELFFGEGSRLTVL.

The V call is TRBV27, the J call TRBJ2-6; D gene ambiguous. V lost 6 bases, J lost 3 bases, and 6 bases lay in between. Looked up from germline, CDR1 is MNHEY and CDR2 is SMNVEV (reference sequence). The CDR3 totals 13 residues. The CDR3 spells CASRRRGANVLTF. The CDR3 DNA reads TGTGCCAGCAGACGTCGTGGGGCCAACGTCCTGACTTTC.

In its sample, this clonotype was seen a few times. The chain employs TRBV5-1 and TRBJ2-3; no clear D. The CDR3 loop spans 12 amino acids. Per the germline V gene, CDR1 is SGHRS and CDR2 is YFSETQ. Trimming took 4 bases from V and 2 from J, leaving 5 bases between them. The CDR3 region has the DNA TGCGCCAGCAGCCGAGACACAGATACGCAGTATTTT. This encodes CASSRDTDTQYF.

CDR3 bases: TGTGCCACCAGGGGACTAGCGGGGGGGTTCTCTGGGGCCAACGTCCTGACTTTC. This encodes CATRGLAGGFSGANVLTF. V and J are TRBV2 and TRBJ2-6; 16 bases are shared with TRBD2. After removal of 10 bases from V and 0 bases from J, the junction contained 6 bases not matched to a gene. CDR1 and CDR2 from the germline V gene are SNHLY and FYNNEI. CDR3 length: 18 residues.

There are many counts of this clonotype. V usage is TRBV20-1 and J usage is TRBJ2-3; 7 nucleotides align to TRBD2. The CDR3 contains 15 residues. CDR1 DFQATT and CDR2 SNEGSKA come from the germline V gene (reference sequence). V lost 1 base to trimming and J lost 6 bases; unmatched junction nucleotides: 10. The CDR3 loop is CSARGGVAAGDTQYF. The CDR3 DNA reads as TGCAGTGCTAGAGGGGGTGTCGCAGCGGGGGATACGCAGTATTTT.

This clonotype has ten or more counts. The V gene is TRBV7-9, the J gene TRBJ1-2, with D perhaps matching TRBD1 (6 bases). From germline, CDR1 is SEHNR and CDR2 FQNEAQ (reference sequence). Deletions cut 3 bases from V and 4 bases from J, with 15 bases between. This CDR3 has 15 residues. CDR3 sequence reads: CASSFPQGIPYGYTF. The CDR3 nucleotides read TGTGCCAGCAGCTTCCCCCAGGGGATCCCCTATGGCTACACCTTC.

CDR3 DNA: TGTGCCAGCAGTTTCATTTCTGAGGATCAGCCCCAGCATTTT. It is translated as CASSFISEDQPQHF. V and J are TRBV6-5 and TRBJ1-5; D gene ambiguous. CDR1 is MNHEY, CDR2 SVGAGI, per germline. The CDR3 totals 14 residues. V was clipped by 4 bases and J by 5 bases, with 12 bases between them.

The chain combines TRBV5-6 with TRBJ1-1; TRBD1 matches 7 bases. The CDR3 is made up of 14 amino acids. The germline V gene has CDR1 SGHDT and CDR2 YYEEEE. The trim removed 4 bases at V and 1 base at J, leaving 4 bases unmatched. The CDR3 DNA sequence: TGTGCCAGCAGCAGGGGACAGCAGAACACTGAAGCTTTCTTT. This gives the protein CASSRGQQNTEAFF.

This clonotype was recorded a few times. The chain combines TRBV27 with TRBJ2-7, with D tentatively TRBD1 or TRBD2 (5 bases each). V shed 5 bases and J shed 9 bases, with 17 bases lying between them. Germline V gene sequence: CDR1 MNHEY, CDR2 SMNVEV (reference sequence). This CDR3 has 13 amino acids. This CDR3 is CASSIRDAKAQYF. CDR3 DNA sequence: TGTGCCAGCAGTATCCGGGACGCCAAAGCGCAGTACTTC.

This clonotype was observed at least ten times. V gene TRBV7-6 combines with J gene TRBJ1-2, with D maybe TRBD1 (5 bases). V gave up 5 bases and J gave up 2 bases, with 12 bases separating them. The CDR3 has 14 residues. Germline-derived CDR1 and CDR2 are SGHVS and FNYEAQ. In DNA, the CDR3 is TGTGCCAGCAGCCCTCAGGAGGGGAACTATGGCTACACCTTC. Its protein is CASSPQEGNYGYTF.

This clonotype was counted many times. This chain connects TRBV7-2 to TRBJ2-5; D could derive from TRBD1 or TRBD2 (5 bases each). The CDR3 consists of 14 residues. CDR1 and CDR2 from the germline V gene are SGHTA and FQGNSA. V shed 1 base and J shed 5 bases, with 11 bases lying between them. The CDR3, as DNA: TGTGCCAGCAGCTTAGATGTCGGGACGGAGACCCAGTACTTC. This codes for CASSLDVGTETQYF.

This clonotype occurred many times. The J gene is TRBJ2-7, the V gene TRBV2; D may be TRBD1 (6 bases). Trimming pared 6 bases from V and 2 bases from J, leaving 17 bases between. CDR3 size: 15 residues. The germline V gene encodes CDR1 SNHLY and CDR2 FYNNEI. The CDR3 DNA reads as TGTGCCAGCAGGGGCATAAAAGGACAGCCCTACGAGCAGTACTTC. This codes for CASRGIKGQPYEQYF.

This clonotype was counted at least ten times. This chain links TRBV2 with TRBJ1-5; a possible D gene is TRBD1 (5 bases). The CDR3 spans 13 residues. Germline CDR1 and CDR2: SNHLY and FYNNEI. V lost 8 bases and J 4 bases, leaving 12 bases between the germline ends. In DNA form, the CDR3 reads TGTGCCAGCGCGGACAACTTGAATCAGCCCCAGCATTTT. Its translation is CASADNLNQPQHF.

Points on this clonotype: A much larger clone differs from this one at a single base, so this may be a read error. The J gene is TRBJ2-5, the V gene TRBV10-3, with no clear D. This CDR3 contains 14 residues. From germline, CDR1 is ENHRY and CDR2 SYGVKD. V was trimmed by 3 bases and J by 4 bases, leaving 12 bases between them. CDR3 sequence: CAISDRRWGETQYF. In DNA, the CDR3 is TGTGCCATCAGTGACAGGAGATGGGGAGAGACCCAGTACTTC.

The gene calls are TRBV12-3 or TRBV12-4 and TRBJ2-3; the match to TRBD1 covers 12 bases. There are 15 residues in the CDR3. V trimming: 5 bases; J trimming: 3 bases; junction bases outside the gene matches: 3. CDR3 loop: CASSPGQGATDTQYF. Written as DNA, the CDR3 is TGTGCCAGCAGTCCGGGACAGGGGGCTACAGATACGCAGTATTTT.

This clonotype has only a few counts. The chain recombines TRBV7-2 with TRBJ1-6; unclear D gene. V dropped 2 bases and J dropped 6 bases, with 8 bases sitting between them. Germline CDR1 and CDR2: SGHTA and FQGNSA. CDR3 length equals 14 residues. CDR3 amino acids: CASSLRTVNSPLHF. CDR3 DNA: TGTGCCAGCAGCTTAAGGACGGTTAATTCACCCCTCCACTTT. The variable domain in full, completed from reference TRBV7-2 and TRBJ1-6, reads GAGVSQSPSNKVTEKGKDVELRCDPISGHTALYWYRQSLGQGLEFLIYFQGNSAPDKSGLPSDRFSAERTGGSVSTLTIQRTQQEDSAVYLCASSLRTVNSPLHFGNGTRLTVT.

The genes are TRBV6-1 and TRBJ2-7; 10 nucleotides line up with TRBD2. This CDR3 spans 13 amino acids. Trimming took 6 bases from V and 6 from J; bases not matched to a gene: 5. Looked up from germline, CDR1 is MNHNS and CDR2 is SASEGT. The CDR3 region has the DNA TGTGCCAGCAGGAGCGGGGGGGCGGGCGAGCAGTACTTC. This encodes CASRSGGAGEQYF.

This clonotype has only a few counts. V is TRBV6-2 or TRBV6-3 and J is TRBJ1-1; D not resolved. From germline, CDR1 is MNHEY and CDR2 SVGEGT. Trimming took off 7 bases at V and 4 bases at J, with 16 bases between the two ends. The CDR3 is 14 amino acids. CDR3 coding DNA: TGTGCCAGCACCTTCGGGTCGTCGACCACTGAAGCTTTCTTT. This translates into CASTFGSSTTEAFF.

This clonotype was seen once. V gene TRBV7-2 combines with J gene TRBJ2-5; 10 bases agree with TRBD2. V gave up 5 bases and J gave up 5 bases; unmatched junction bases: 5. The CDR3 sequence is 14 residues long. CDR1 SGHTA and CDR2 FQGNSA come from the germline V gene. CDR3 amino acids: CASSPGTSVETQYF. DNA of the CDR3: TGTGCCAGCAGCCCCGGGACTAGCGTGGAGACCCAGTACTTC.

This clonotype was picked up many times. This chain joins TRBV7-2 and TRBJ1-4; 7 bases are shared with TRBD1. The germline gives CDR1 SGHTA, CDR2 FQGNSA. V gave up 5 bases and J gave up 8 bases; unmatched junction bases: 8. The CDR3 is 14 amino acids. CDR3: CASSRRTGPEKLFF. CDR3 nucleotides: TGTGCCAGCAGCCGCCGGACAGGTCCCGAAAAACTGTTTTTT.

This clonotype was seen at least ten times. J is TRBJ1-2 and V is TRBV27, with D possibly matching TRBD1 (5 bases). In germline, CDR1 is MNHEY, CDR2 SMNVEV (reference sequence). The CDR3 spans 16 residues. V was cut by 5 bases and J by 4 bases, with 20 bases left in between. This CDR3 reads CASSLYSSRGFYGYTF. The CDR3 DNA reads TGTGCCAGCAGTCTCTATAGTTCGAGGGGCTTCTATGGCTACACCTTC.

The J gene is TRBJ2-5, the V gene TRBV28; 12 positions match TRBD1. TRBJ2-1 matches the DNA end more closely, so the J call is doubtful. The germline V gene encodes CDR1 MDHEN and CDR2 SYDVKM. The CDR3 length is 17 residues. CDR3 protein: CASSPTGGQGARNEQFF. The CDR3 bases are TGTGCCAGCAGTCCCACGGGGGGACAGGGGGCGAGGAATGAGCAGTTCTTC.

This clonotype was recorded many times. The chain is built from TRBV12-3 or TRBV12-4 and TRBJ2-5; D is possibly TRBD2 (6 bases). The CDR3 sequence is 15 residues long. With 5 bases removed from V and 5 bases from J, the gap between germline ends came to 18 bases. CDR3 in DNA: TGTGCCAGCAGTGTTTGGGCGGGACTTGGGGAGACCCAGTACTTC. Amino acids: CASSVWAGLGETQYF.

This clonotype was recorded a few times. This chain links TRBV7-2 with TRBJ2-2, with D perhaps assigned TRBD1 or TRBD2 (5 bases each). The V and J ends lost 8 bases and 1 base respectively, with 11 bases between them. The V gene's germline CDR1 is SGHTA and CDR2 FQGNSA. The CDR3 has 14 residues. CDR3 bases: TGTGCCAGCTGGGGACGGGGGAACACCGGGGAGCTGTTTTTT. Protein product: CASWGRGNTGELFF.